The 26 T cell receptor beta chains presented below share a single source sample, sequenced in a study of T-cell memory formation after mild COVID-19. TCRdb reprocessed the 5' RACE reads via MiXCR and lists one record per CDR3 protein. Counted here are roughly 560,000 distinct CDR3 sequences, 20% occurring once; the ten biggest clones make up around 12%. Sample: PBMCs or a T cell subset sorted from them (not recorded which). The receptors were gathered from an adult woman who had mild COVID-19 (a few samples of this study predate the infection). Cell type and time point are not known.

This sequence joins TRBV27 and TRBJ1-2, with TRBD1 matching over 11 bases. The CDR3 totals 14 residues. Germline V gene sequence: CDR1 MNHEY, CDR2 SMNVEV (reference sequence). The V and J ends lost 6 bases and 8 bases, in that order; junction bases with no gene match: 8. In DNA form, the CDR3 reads TGTGCCAGCAGACGTAAGGGACAGGGGGACGGCTACACCTTC. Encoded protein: CASRRKGQGDGYTF.

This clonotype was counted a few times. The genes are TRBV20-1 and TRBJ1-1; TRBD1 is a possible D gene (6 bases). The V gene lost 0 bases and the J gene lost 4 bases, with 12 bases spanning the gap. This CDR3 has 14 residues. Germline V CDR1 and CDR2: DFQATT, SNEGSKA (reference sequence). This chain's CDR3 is CSAREQDRFTEAFF. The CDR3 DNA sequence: TGCAGTGCTAGAGAACAGGACAGATTCACTGAAGCTTTCTTT.

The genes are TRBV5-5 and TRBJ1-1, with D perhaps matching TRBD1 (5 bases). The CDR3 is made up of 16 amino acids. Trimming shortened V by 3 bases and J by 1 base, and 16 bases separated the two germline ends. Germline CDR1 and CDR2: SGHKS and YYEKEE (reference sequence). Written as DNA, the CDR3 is TGTGCCAGCAGCTATCCTGTGGAGGGGACGAACACTGAAGCTTTCTTT. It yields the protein CASSYPVEGTNTEAFF.

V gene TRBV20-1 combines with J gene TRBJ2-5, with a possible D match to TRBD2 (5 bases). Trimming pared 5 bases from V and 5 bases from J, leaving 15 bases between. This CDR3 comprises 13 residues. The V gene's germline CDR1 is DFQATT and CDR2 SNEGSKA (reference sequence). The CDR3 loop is CSALPGTEETQYF. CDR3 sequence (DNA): TGCAGTGCTCTACCGGGAACGGAGGAGACCCAGTACTTC.

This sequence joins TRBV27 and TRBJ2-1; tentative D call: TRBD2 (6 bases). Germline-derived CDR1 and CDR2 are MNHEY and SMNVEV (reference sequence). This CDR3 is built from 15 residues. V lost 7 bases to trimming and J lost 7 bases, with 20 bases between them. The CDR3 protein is CASTHLLLGGNEQFF. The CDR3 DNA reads TGTGCCAGCACCCACCTCCTTCTGGGGGGTAATGAGCAGTTCTTC.

The CDR3: CASSPRQVLGYTF. The CDR3 nucleotides read TGTGCCAGCAGCCCTAGACAGGTTCTTGGCTACACCTTC. This chain joins TRBV7-9 and TRBJ1-2; maybe TRBD1 (6 bases). In germline, CDR1 is SEHNR, CDR2 FQNEAQ (reference sequence). The CDR3 totals 13 residues. The germline V and J ends were trimmed by 5 bases and 7 bases, with 14 bases remaining between them.

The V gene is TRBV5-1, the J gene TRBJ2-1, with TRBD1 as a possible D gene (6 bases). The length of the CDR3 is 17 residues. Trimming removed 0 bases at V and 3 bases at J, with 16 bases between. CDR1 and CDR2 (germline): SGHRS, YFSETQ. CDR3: CASSLGPPGAGYNEQFF. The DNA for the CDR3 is TGCGCCAGCAGCTTGGGGCCCCCAGGGGCAGGCTACAATGAGCAGTTCTTC.

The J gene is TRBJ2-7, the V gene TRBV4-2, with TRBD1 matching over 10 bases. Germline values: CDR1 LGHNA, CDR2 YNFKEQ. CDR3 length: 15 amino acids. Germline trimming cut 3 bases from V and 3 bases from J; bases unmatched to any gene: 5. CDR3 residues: CASSHSWTGGYEQYF. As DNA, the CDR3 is TGTGCCAGCAGCCATTCTTGGACAGGGGGCTACGAGCAGTACTTC.

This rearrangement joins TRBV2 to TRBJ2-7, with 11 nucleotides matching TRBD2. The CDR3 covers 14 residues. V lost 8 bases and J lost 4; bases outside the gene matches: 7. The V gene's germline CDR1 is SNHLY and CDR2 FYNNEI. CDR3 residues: CASEGTSGSYEQYF. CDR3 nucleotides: TGTGCCAGCGAAGGAACTAGCGGGAGTTACGAGCAGTACTTC.

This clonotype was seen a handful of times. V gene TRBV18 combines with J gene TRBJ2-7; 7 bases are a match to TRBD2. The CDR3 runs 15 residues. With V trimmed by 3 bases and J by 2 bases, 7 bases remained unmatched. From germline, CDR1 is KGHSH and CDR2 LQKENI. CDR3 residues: CASSPAWRGTYEQYF. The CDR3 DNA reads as TGTGCCAGCTCACCTGCGTGGCGGGGGACCTACGAGCAGTACTTC.

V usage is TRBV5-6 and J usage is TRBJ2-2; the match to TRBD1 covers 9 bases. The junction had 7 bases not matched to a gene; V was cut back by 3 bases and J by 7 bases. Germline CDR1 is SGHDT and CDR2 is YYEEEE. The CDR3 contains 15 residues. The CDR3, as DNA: TGTGCCAGCAGCTGGGTACAGGGGGCTGGCGGGGAGCTGTTTTTT. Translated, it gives CASSWVQGAGGELFF. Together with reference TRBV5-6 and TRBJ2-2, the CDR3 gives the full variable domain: DAGVTQSPTHLIKTRGQQVTLRCSPKSGHDTVSWYQQALGQGPQFIFQYYEEEERQRGNFPDRFSGHQFPNYSSELNVNALLLGDSALYLCASSWVQGAGGELFFGEGSRLTVL.

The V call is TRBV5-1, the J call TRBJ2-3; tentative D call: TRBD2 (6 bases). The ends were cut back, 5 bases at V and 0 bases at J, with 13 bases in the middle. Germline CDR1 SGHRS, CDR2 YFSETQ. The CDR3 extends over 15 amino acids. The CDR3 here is CASSRESSSTDTQYF. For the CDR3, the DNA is TGCGCCAGCAGTCGGGAGTCATCTAGCACAGATACGCAGTATTTT.

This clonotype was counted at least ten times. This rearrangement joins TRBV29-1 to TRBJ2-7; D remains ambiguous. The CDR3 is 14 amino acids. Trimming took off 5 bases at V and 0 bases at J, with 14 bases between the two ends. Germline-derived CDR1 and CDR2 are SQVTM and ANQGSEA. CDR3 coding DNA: TGCAGCGTTAGTGTTCGGGTTACCTCCTACGAGCAGTACTTC. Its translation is CSVSVRVTSYEQYF.

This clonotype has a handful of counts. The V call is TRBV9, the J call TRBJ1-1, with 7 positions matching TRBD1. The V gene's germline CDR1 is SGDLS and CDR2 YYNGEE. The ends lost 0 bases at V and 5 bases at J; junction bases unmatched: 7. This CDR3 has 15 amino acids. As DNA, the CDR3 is TGTGCCAGCAGCGTAGCCGAGACAGGGTGGACTGAAGCTTTCTTT. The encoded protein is CASSVAETGWTEAFF. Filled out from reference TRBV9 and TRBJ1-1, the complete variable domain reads DSGVTQTPKHLITATGQRVTLRCSPRSGDLSVYWYQQSLDQGLQFLIQYYNGEERAKGNILERFSAQQFPDLHSELNLSSLELGDSALYFCASSVAETGWTEAFFGQGTRLTVV.

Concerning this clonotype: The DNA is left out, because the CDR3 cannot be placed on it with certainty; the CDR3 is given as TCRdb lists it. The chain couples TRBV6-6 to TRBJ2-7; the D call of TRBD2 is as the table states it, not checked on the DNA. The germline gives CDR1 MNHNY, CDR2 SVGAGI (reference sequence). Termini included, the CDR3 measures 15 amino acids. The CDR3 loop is CASSTSRELSYEQYF.

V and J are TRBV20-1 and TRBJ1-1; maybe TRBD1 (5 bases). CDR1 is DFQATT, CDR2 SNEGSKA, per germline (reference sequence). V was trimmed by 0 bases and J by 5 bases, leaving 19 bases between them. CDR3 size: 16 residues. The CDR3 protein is CSARERRGAGSTEAFF. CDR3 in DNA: TGCAGTGCTAGAGAACGTAGGGGCGCGGGGTCTACTGAAGCTTTCTTT.

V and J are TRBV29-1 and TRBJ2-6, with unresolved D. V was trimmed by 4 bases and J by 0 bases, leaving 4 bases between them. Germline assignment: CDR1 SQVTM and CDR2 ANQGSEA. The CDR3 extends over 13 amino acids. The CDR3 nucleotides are TGCAGCGTTGTCCGCTCTGGGGCCAACGTCCTGACTTTC. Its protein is CSVVRSGANVLTF.

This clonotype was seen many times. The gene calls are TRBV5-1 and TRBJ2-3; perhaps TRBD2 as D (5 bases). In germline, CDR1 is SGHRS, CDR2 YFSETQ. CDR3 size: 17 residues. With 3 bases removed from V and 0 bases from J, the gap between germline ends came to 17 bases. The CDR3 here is CASSSYPTEASTDTQYF. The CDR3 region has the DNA TGCGCCAGCAGCTCCTACCCCACGGAGGCTAGCACAGATACGCAGTATTTT.

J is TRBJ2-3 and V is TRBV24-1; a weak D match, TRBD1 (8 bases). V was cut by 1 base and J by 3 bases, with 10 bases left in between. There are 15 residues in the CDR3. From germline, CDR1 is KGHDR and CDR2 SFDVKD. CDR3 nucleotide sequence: TGTGCCACCAGTGATTTACAGGGGGGGACAGATACGCAGTATTTT. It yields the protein CATSDLQGGTDTQYF.

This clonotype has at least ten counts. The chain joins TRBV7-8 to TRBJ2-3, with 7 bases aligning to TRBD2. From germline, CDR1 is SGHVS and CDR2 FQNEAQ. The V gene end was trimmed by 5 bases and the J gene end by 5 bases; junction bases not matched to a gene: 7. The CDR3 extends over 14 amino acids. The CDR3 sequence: CASSTKRERDTQYF. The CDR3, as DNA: TGTGCCAGCAGCACCAAGCGGGAAAGAGATACGCAGTATTTT.

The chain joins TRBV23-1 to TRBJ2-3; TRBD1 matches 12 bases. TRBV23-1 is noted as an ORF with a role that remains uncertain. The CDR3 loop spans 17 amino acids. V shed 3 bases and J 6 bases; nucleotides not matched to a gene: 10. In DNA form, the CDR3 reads TGCGCCAGCAGTCATCCCATCGGGACAGGGGGCCCCGATACGCAGTATTTT. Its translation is CASSHPIGTGGPDTQYF.

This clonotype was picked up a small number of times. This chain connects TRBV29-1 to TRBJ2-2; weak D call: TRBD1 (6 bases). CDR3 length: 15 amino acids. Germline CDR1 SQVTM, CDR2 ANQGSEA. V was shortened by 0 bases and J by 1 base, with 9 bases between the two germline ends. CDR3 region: CSVEDRGQNTGELFF. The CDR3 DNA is TGCAGCGTTGAAGATAGGGGACAGAACACCGGGGAGCTGTTTTTT.

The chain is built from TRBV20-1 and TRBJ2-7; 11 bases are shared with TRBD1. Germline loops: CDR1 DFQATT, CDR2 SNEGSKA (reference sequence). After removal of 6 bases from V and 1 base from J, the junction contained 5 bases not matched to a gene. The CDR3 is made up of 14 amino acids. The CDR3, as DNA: TGCAGTGCCAACGGACAGGGGGCTTCCTACGAGCAGTACTTC. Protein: CSANGQGASYEQYF.

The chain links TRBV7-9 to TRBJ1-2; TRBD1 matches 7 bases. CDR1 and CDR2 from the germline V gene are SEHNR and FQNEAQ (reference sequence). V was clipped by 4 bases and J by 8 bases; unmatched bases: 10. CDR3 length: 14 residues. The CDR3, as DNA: TGTGCCAGCAGCTACAGAGGACAGGCGGGCGGCTACACCTTC. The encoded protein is CASSYRGQAGGYTF.

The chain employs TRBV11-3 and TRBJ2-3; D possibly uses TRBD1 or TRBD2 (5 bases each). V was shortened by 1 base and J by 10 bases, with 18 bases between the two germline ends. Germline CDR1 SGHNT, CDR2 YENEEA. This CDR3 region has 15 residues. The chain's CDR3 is CASSLAPGPSVAQYF. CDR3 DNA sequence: TGTGCCAGCAGCTTAGCTCCGGGACCTAGTGTTGCGCAGTATTTT.

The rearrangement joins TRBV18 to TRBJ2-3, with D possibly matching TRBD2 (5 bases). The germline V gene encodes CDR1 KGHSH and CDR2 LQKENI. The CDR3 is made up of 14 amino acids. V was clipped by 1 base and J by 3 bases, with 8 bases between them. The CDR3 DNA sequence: TGTGCCAGCTCACCACTAGGCGGGACAGATACGCAGTATTTT. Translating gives CASSPLGGTDTQYF.